What follows are 26 T cell receptor beta chains derived from one specimen sequenced in a study of PD-L1 blockade in urothelial cancer (TCRdb year 2017). To prepare the library, the immunoSEQ multiplex PCR assay was applied. In its TCRdb copy, this immuneACCESS table keeps in-frame sequences only and misses some clones. Where compared with another copy, unresolved V genes explain less than half of these, and the others have no known cause. This sample has tens of thousands of clones in its table, and about nine tenths of those were observed once. The ten top clones hold around 5.3% of the sample. Source: PBMCs, taken around atezolizumab (anti-PD-L1) treatment. These receptors were obtained from a woman in her 70s with urothelial cancer.

This clone was counted once. J is TRBJ1-5 and V is TRBV29-1; TRBD1 aligns across 9 bases. Germline loops: CDR1 SQVTM, CDR2 ANQGSEA. The CDR3 extends over 14 amino acids. V lost 4 bases to trimming and J lost 3 bases; unmatched junction nucleotides: 4. This chain's CDR3 is CSVVGTGPNQPQHF. The CDR3, as DNA: TGCAGCGTTGTTGGGACAGGGCCCAATCAGCCCCAGCATTTT.

This chain connects TRBV15 to TRBJ1-4; D possibly corresponds to TRBD1 (5 bases). Trimming stripped 3 bases from V and 8 bases from J, with 13 bases between. The CDR3 length is 14 residues. CDR1 is LNHNV, CDR2 YYDKDF, per germline (reference sequence). The CDR3 spells CATSRAIDSEKLFF. CDR3 DNA: TGTGCCACCAGCAGGGCCATTGACAGCGAAAAACTGTTTTTT. The entire variable domain, with the rest obtained from reference TRBV15 and TRBJ1-4, is as follows: DAMVIQNPRYQVTQFGKPVTLSCSQTLNHNVMYWYQQKSSQAPKLLFHYYDKDFNNEADTPDNFQSRRPNTSFCFLDIRSPGLGDTAMYLCATSRAIDSEKLFFGSGTQLSVL.

The J gene is TRBJ2-7, the V gene TRBV5-1, with 8 nucleotides matching TRBD1. Germline V gene data show CDR1 as SGHRS and CDR2 as YFSETQ. With V trimmed by 0 bases and J by 10 bases, 6 bases remained unmatched. This CDR3 is 13 amino acids long. CDR3 protein: CASSLDTGGLQYF. CDR3 DNA: TGCGCCAGCAGCTTGGATACAGGGGGTCTACAGTACTTC.

The chain employs TRBV5-1 and TRBJ2-3, with 7 bases matching TRBD2. V lost 0 bases to trimming and J lost 0 bases; unmatched junction nucleotides: 4. CDR1 SGHRS and CDR2 YFSETQ come from the germline V gene. This CDR3 spans 16 amino acids. The CDR3 bases are TGCGCCAGCAGCTTGGCCTGGGGGGGGAGCACAGATACGCAGTATTTT. Amino acids: CASSLAWGGSTDTQYF.

This chain links TRBV10-1 with TRBJ1-1; D perhaps matches TRBD1 (5 bases). Trimming left V 6 bases short and J 8 bases short, with 19 bases between. Germline CDR1 reads WNHNN; CDR2 reads SYGVQD (reference sequence). The CDR3 has 14 amino acids. The chain's CDR3 is CASSASGASFEAFF. The DNA for the CDR3 is TGCGCCAGCAGCGCTAGCGGGGCTTCCTTCGAAGCTTTCTTT.

The rearrangement links TRBV19 to TRBJ2-7; 10 positions match TRBD1. The CDR3 totals 14 residues. Germline values: CDR1 LNHDA, CDR2 SQIVND (reference sequence). With V trimmed by 3 bases and J by 5 bases, 4 bases remained unmatched. CDR3 in amino acids: CASSIDRGLNEQYF. CDR3 DNA: TGTGCCAGTAGTATCGACAGGGGGCTGAACGAGCAGTACTTC.

CDR3 sequence: CASSGDRGRNQPQHF. The CDR3 region has the DNA TGTGCCAGCAGTGGAGACAGGGGACGCAATCAGCCCCAGCATTTT. The rearrangement uses TRBV6-1 and TRBJ1-5; TRBD1 matches at 8 bases. CDR1 and CDR2 (germline): MNHNS, SASEGT. The CDR3 is made up of 15 amino acids. V trimming: 4 bases; J trimming: 2 bases; junction bases outside the gene matches: 4.

The J gene is TRBJ2-7, the V gene TRBV19; D gene unclear. V dropped 3 bases and J dropped 0 bases, with 9 bases sitting between them. CDR1 is LNHDA and CDR2 is SQIVND in the germline V gene (reference sequence). The CDR3 totals 14 residues. The DNA for the CDR3 is TGTGCCAGTAGTATGTTACAGAACTCCTACGAGCAGTACTTC. It translates to CASSMLQNSYEQYF.

The genes are TRBV6-5 and TRBJ1-6, with a weak D call TRBD1 (5 bases). The CDR3 covers 15 residues. Germline CDR1 and CDR2: MNHEY and SVGAGI. The V end was cut by 4 bases, the J end by 8 bases, with 15 bases between. The CDR3 coding sequence is TGTGCCAGCAGTTCCCTCCCGGGACTGGATTCACCCCTCCACTTT. It codes for CASSSLPGLDSPLHF.

The chain's CDR3 is CASSSTGIGSYEQYF. The CDR3 DNA sequence: TGTGCCAGCAGTTCAACAGGGATAGGGTCCTACGAGCAGTACTTC. V gene TRBV6-6 combines with J gene TRBJ2-7; a weak D match, TRBD1 (6 bases). Per the germline V gene, CDR1 is MNHNY and CDR2 is SVGAGI (reference sequence). This CDR3 region has 15 residues. Between the trimmed V and J ends, which lost 4 bases and 1 base, there was a span of 14 bases.

The chain couples TRBV23-1 to TRBJ2-7, with TRBD1 matching 8 bases. TRBV23-1 counts as an open reading frame of uncertain function. The CDR3 is made up of 17 amino acids. V was clipped by 1 base and J by 3 bases; unmatched bases: 11. The CDR3 nucleotides read TGCGCCAGCAGTCAATGGATCGGACAGGGAGGTCGCTACGAGCAGTACTTC. Protein product: CASSQWIGQGGRYEQYF.

This sequence joins TRBV19 and TRBJ2-4; tentatively, D is TRBD1 (6 bases). V was cut by 5 bases and J by 3 bases, with 14 bases left in between. This CDR3 is built from 15 residues. Germline V gene lookup returns CDR1 LNHDA and CDR2 SQIVND (reference sequence). The DNA for the CDR3 is TGTGCCAGTAGTGGGATTGCGGACAGCAAAAACATTCAGTACTTC. Translated, it gives CASSGIADSKNIQYF.

The chain joins TRBV6-4 to TRBJ1-1, with D possibly matching TRBD1 (6 bases). V was trimmed by 6 bases and J by 10 bases, leaving 24 bases between them. The germline V gene has CDR1 MRHNA and CDR2 SNTAGT. The CDR3 is made up of 15 amino acids. CDR3 residues: CASSAVGGDAGGAFF. As DNA, the CDR3 is TGTGCCAGCAGCGCTGTGGGGGGCGACGCGGGAGGAGCTTTCTTT.

For the CDR3, the DNA is TGTGCCAGCAGTTTCATCATGGGGGGTCGGTATGGCTACACCTTC. Residues: CASSFIMGGRYGYTF. V usage is TRBV28 and J usage is TRBJ1-2, with D tentatively TRBD1 (5 bases). Per germline, CDR1 MDHEN and CDR2 SYDVKM. The CDR3 consists of 15 residues. Between the trimmed V and J ends, which lost 3 bases and 5 bases, there was a span of 16 bases.

The chain recombines TRBV7-3 with TRBJ2-5, with D possibly matching TRBD1 (6 bases). The CDR3 is made up of 14 amino acids. The germline V gene has CDR1 SGHTA and CDR2 FQGTGA. V gave up 5 bases and J gave up 5 bases, with 15 bases separating them. In DNA form, the CDR3 reads TGTGCCAGCAGCGTAATGGGGGCTCAGGAGACCCAGTACTTC. Translated, it gives CASSVMGAQETQYF.

The chain links TRBV15 to TRBJ2-7; 7 nucleotides match TRBD2. Germline CDR1 is LNHNV and CDR2 is YYDKDF (reference sequence). The trim removed 1 base at V and 1 base at J, leaving 1 base unmatched. The CDR3 contains 14 residues. CDR3 bases: TGTGCCACCAGCAGAGGCGGGGGTTCCTACGAGCAGTACTTC. This sequence encodes CATSRGGGSYEQYF.

This chain connects TRBV5-6 to TRBJ1-3; tentatively, D is TRBD1 (6 bases). This CDR3 region has 16 residues. V lost 2 bases and J 3 bases, leaving 15 bases between the germline ends. The germline CDR1 and CDR2 sequences are SGHDT and YYEEEE. The CDR3: CASSLYRDAVGNTIYF. The CDR3 coding sequence is TGTGCCAGCAGCTTATACAGGGATGCGGTTGGAAACACCATATATTTT.

This rearrangement joins TRBV13 to TRBJ1-3, with TRBD1 as a possible D gene (5 bases). Germline CDR1 is PRHDT and CDR2 is FYEKMQ (reference sequence). The V and J ends lost 5 bases and 0 bases respectively, with 14 bases between them. The CDR3 consists of 16 residues. CDR3 amino acids: CASSGRDFGSGNTIYF. CDR3 bases: TGTGCCAGCAGCGGGCGGGACTTCGGCTCTGGAAACACCATATATTTT.

The gene calls are TRBV5-1 and TRBJ2-3; 11 nucleotides align to TRBD2. Germline trimming cut 0 bases from V and 1 base from J; bases unmatched to any gene: 4. CDR1 SGHRS and CDR2 YFSETQ come from the germline V gene. This CDR3 contains 17 residues. In DNA, the CDR3 is TGCGCCAGCAGCTTGGAACCGACTAGCGGGGGCACAGATACGCAGTATTTT. Protein product: CASSLEPTSGGTDTQYF.

J is TRBJ1-3 and V is TRBV19; D unclear. The CDR3 sequence is 14 residues long. Germline V gene lookup returns CDR1 LNHDA and CDR2 SQIVND (reference sequence). The V and J ends lost 7 bases and 0 bases respectively, with 10 bases between them. This chain's CDR3 is CASIPWSSGNTIYF. Written as DNA, the CDR3 is TGTGCCAGTATACCCTGGAGCTCTGGAAACACCATATATTTT.

The chain carries TRBV7-8 and TRBJ1-2; 7 bases fit TRBD1. Germline V lookup: CDR1 SGHVS, CDR2 FQNEAQ. CDR3 size: 15 residues. V gave up 5 bases and J gave up 1 base; unmatched junction bases: 7. This CDR3 is CASSDPRQGNYGYTF. The CDR3 nucleotides are TGTGCCAGCAGCGACCCCCGACAGGGTAACTATGGCTACACCTTC.

The chain recombines TRBV2 with TRBJ2-1, with 8 bases identical to TRBD2. Trimming at V came to 5 bases and at J to 7 bases, leaving 13 bases not matched to a gene. Per germline, CDR1 SNHLY and CDR2 FYNNEI. The CDR3 is 16 residues long. CDR3 protein: CASSLGPSGSQNEQFF. The CDR3 nucleotides are TGTGCCAGCAGTTTAGGTCCGAGCGGGAGTCAAAATGAGCAGTTCTTC.

This rearrangement joins TRBV14 to TRBJ2-5; 10 positions agree with TRBD2. V was pared by 2 bases and J by 1 base, with 7 bases of the junction left unmatched. The CDR3 spans 17 residues. Germline V gene data show CDR1 as SGHDN and CDR2 as FVKESK. The CDR3 nucleotides read TGTGCCAGCAGCCAACTCGGAGCTAGCGGGGGCCAAGAGACCCAGTACTTC. This encodes CASSQLGASGGQETQYF.

This clone was found a few times. The V gene is TRBV9, the J gene TRBJ1-2; TRBD1 is a possible D gene (6 bases). CDR1 and CDR2 from the germline V gene are SGDLS and YYNGEE. The V and J ends lost 0 bases and 4 bases respectively, with 13 bases between them. The CDR3 loop spans 15 amino acids. CDR3 loop: CASSVGPGAVYGYTF. The CDR3, as DNA: TGTGCCAGCAGCGTAGGCCCAGGGGCCGTCTATGGCTACACCTTC.

This clone was picked up one time. The junction departs from germline at one end; a sequencing error may be responsible. J is TRBJ2-6 and V is TRBV5-1, with D possibly TRBD1 on 5 matching bases. CDR1 is SGHRS and CDR2 is YFSETQ in the germline V gene. This CDR3 region has 15 residues. The CDR3 DNA reads TGCGCCAGCAGCTTTTTTCAGGGTGGGTCCAACGTCCTGACTTTC. It specifies CASSFFQGGSNVLTF.

This chain links TRBV11-3 with TRBJ2-1; D unresolved. The V gene lost 0 bases and the J gene lost 0 bases, with 3 bases spanning the gap. The germline V gene has CDR1 SGHNT and CDR2 YENEEA. CDR3 length: 14 amino acids. This CDR3 is CASSLDGSYNEQFF. The CDR3 nucleotides are TGTGCCAGCAGCTTAGACGGCTCCTACAATGAGCAGTTCTTC. Full variable domain (missing parts from reference TRBV11-3 and TRBJ2-1): EAGVVQSPRYKIIEKKQPVAFWCNPISGHNTLYWYLQNLGQGPELLIRYENEEAVDDSQLPKDRFSAERLKGVDSTLKIQPAELGDSAVYLCASSLDGSYNEQFFGPGTRLTVL.